The 17 T cell receptor beta chains in this list originate from one sample, sequenced in a study of CD8+ T cells in alopecia areata. cDNA prepared by RNA extraction and subsequent reverse transcription served as the template for sequencing. Generated by immunoSEQ multiplex PCR, the TCRdb table keeps only in-frame clones and is missing some. The table shows 150,000 to 200,000 clones, with 55% occurring only once. The sequencing input was CD4+ T cells sorted from blood. These TCRs come from a human donor in good health.

The chain couples TRBV10-3 to TRBJ2-4; 7 bases map to TRBD1. CDR3 length: 12 amino acids. The germline gives CDR1 ENHRY, CDR2 SYGVKD. The V and J ends lost 2 bases and 15 bases, in that order; junction bases with no gene match: 7. CDR3 loop: CAISETGTAGYF. The CDR3, as DNA: TGTGCCATCAGTGAGACGGGGACAGCTGGGTACTTC.

This sequence joins TRBV5-6 and TRBJ2-4; perhaps TRBD2 as D (5 bases). The germline V and J ends were trimmed by 1 base and 9 bases, with 11 bases remaining between them. From germline, CDR1 is SGHDT and CDR2 YYEEEE. The CDR3 sequence is 13 residues long. For the CDR3, the DNA is TGTGCCAGCAGCTTGTACGGGGTCTCCATTCAGTACTTC. Protein sequence: CASSLYGVSIQYF.

The V and J genes are TRBV6-5 and TRBJ2-2; 10 bases match TRBD2. The CDR3 consists of 16 residues. Germline V gives CDR1 MNHEY, CDR2 SVGAGI. Trimming cost V 2 bases and J 6 bases; bases outside gene matches: 6. The CDR3 protein is CASSYEALAGPGELFF. CDR3 DNA sequence: TGTGCCAGCAGTTACGAGGCACTAGCGGGACCCGGGGAGCTGTTTTTT.

This chain links TRBV30 with TRBJ2-3; no definite D call. Deletions cut 5 bases from V and 5 bases from J, with 8 bases between. This CDR3 has 11 residues. Germline loops: CDR1 GTSNPN, CDR2 SVGIG (reference sequence). The CDR3 DNA follows: TGTGCCTGGTGGGTCGGAGATACGCAGTATTTT. It translates to CAWWVGDTQYF.

The chain combines TRBV5-1 with TRBJ2-7; TRBD2 is a possible D gene (6 bases). The CDR3 length is 14 residues. Germline CDR1 SGHRS, CDR2 YFSETQ. Between the trimmed V and J ends, which lost 4 bases and 3 bases, there was a span of 14 bases. For the CDR3, the DNA is TGCGCCAGCAGCCTCCGGGACTTTGGCTACGAGCAGTACTTC. Protein product: CASSLRDFGYEQYF.

The chain has TRBV28 and TRBJ1-5, with 8 bases identical to TRBD1. V lost 4 bases to trimming and J lost 6 bases; unmatched junction nucleotides: 2. Per the germline V gene, CDR1 is MDHEN and CDR2 is SYDVKM. The CDR3 runs to 13 residues. The CDR3 sequence is CASSWDRSQPQHF. The CDR3 bases are TGTGCCAGCAGTTGGGACAGGAGTCAGCCCCAGCATTTT.

The gene calls are TRBV29-1 and TRBJ2-3; 11 nucleotides match TRBD2. After removal of 6 bases from V and 3 bases from J, the junction contained 5 bases not matched to a gene. The germline V gene has CDR1 SQVTM and CDR2 ANQGSEA. CDR3 length: 14 residues. CDR3: CSVRLAGRTDTQYF. The CDR3 nucleotides read TGCAGCGTCCGACTAGCGGGAAGGACAGATACGCAGTATTTT.

On this clone: Other DNA sequences within the sample encode an identical CDR3. The rearrangement uses TRBV27 and TRBJ2-7; D might be TRBD1 (5 bases). CDR3 length equals 13 residues. Germline CDR1 reads MNHEY; CDR2 reads SMNVEV (reference sequence). V lost 5 bases and J lost 3, with 11 bases in between. The chain's CDR3 is CASSRGANYEQYF. Written as DNA, the CDR3 is TGTGCCAGCAGTAGGGGCGCCAACTACGAGCAGTACTTC.

DNA for the CDR3: TGTGCCAGCAGCTCTTCTCCGTGGCAGCCTGAGCAGTACTTC. Translated: CASSSSPWQPEQYF. This rearrangement joins TRBV5-4 to TRBJ2-7; no firm D call. The germline V and J ends were trimmed by 3 bases and 7 bases, with 17 bases remaining between them. This CDR3 spans 14 amino acids. The V gene's germline CDR1 is SGHNT and CDR2 YYREEE (reference sequence).

The chain employs TRBV23-1 and TRBJ1-1, with D perhaps TRBD1 (6 bases). TRBV23-1 carries the ORF label, with uncertain function. V was pared by 4 bases and J by 11 bases, with 20 bases between. CDR3 length: 14 residues. The CDR3 nucleotides read TGCGCCAGCAGTCCCCATGGGGGGGGCAAGGACGCTTTCTTT. Residues: CASSPHGGGKDAFF.

V and J are TRBV5-1 and TRBJ2-7; D is possibly TRBD2 (7 bases). The V gene's germline CDR1 is SGHRS and CDR2 YFSETQ. The CDR3 runs to 15 residues. Trimming stripped 1 base from V and 3 bases from J, with 14 bases between. The CDR3: CASSLKGGGVYEQYF. The CDR3 nucleotides read TGCGCCAGCAGCTTGAAGGGCGGGGGCGTCTACGAGCAGTACTTC.

This chain links TRBV6-1 with TRBJ1-5; weak D call: TRBD1 (5 bases). The CDR3 has 16 residues. Germline CDR1 and CDR2: MNHNS and SASEGT. V lost 4 bases and J 3 bases, leaving 16 bases between the germline ends. CDR3 in DNA: TGTGCCAGCAGTGTGGGCAGGGTTGGGGACAATCAGCCCCAGCATTTT. Amino acid sequence: CASSVGRVGDNQPQHF.

The chain couples TRBV5-1 to TRBJ2-3; no definite D call. Between the trimmed V and J ends, which lost 4 bases and 1 base, there was a span of 4 bases. The CDR3 runs 12 residues. Germline CDR1 reads SGHRS; CDR2 reads YFSETQ. DNA of the CDR3: TGCGCCAGCAGCCCTGGCACAGATACGCAGTATTTT. Translating it yields CASSPGTDTQYF.

This clone occurred a few times. The rearrangement links TRBV19 to TRBJ2-1; TRBD1 is a possible D gene (6 bases). The CDR3 length is 15 residues. The ends were cut back, 6 bases at V and 5 bases at J, with 17 bases in the middle. Germline lookup yields CDR1 LNHDA and CDR2 SQIVND (reference sequence). CDR3 region: CASSTRGSPHNEQFF. CDR3 bases: TGTGCCAGTAGCACAAGGGGGAGCCCACACAATGAGCAGTTCTTC.

In its sample, this clone was seen a few times. The chain couples TRBV5-1 to TRBJ1-1; D call uncertain. V lost 3 bases and J lost 4, with 13 bases in between. CDR1 is SGHRS and CDR2 is YFSETQ in the germline V gene. The CDR3 is made up of 14 amino acids. The CDR3 region is CASSSERVSTEAFF. The CDR3 nucleotides are TGCGCCAGCAGCTCGGAGCGGGTGAGCACTGAAGCTTTCTTT.

This clone ranks as medium-sized (0.01 to 0.1%). The chain combines TRBV7-8 with TRBJ2-6; D is undetermined. V was clipped by 1 base and J by 0 bases, with 13 bases between them. The CDR3 is made up of 18 amino acids. Per germline, CDR1 SGHVS and CDR2 FQNEAQ. This CDR3 is CASSLDSGASSGANVLTF. The CDR3 coding sequence is TGTGCCAGCAGCTTAGATTCAGGCGCCTCCTCTGGGGCCAACGTCCTGACTTTC. Full variable domain (missing parts from reference TRBV7-8 and TRBJ2-6): GAGVSQSPRYKVAKRGQDVALRCDPISGHVSLFWYQQALGQGPEFLTYFQNEAQLDKSGLPSDRFFAERPEGSVSTLKIQRTQQEDSAVYLCASSLDSGASSGANVLTFGAGSRLTVL.

This chain links TRBV10-2 with TRBJ2-7, with no clear D. The CDR3 loop spans 14 amino acids. Germline CDR1 and CDR2: WSHSY and SAAADI. Deletions cut 4 bases from V and 0 bases from J, with 10 bases between. The CDR3 loop is CASSGWSSSYEQYF. For the CDR3, the DNA is TGCGCCAGCAGTGGTTGGAGTAGCTCCTACGAGCAGTACTTC.